This TCR beta chain comes out of a study of vaccination effects on CD4 cells after COVID-19. Study-level information: Two-dose vaccination with either BNT162b2 or mRNA-1273 was given to the participants.

In the case of this clone: Its antigen is unknown.

TCRdb's copy holds only in-frame clones and misses some; the assay was immunoSEQ multiplex PCR. This sample has about 68,000 clones, with about 80% found just once. Broader study findings: Few convalescent patients and no early post-infection timepoints were included in the study.

This CDR3 comprises 16 residues. Trimming took off 2 bases at V and 4 bases at J, with 15 bases between the two ends. From germline, CDR1 is LGHNT and CDR2 FRNRAP. With the ViraFEST assay, the study expanded antigen-specific CD4+ T cells using viral peptide pools, then sequenced them. Isolating CD4+ T cells followed ten to eleven days of culture. In the vaccine recipients, nucleocapsid antibodies were negative and there was no prior SARS-CoV-2 infection. Each culture well received under 2.5 million PBMC. These cells were then cultured in IMDM with about 9.1 IU/ml IL-2 and 10 ug/ml peptides. Replacing half the medium with IL-2 medium was done on days 3 and 7.

Here the sequenced sample was CD4+ T cells from PBMCs cultured with SARS-CoV-2 spike peptides, taken before COVID-19 vaccination. The receptor was derived from a human donor who received a COVID-19 vaccine. This chain joins TRBV12-5 and TRBJ1-3; possible D gene TRBD1, 5 bases. CDR3 sequence reads: CASGLPLEGPGNTIYF. CDR3 nucleotides: TGTGCTAGTGGTTTGCCCCTCGAGGGGCCCGGAAACACCATATATTTT.